This entry features one T cell receptor (beta chain) sequence. The antigen remains unidentified. The sample is drawn from a study of cytomegalovirus exposure and HLA in healthy donors. As for the study in general: In a later analysis, the 130 or so validation repertoires were reported to have used the same platform as the roughly 610 first-cohort repertoires.

Assay: immunoSEQ multiplex PCR; the TCRdb copy retains only in-frame clones and omits some. The sample lists 200,000 to 300,000 clones, more than 75% seen once, with around 1.2% in the top ten. It was the approximately 120-subject validation cohort, separate from the roughly 700-subject first cohort, to which the donors belonged. V was clipped by 6 bases and J by 9 bases; unmatched bases: 6. CDR3 length: 12 residues. CDR1 is SNHLY, CDR2 FYNNEI, per germline. Study-level findings and limits: Cytomegalovirus-associated status was assigned to 164 TCR beta chains.

This chain connects TRBV2 to TRBJ2-7, with TRBD2 identical over 9 bases. The sequencing input was PBMCs. This TCR derives from a woman in her thirties in good health and CMV-seropositive. In DNA form, the CDR3 reads TGTGCCAGCAGCGAACTAGCGGGCGGGCAGTACTTC. Amino acid sequence: CASSELAGGQYF.